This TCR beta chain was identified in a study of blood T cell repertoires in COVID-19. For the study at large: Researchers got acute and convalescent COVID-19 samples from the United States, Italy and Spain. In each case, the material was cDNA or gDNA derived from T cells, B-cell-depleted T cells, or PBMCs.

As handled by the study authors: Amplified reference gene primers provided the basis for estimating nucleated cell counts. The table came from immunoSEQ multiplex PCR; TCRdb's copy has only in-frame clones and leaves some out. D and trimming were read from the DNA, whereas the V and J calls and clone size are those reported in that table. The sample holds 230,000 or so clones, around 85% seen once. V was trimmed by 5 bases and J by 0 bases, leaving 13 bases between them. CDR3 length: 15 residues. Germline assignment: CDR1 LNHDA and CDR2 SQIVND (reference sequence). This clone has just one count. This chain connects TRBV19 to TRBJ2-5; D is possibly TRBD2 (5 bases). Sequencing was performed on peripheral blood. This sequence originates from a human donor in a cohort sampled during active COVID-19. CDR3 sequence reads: CASSAIGGYQETQYF. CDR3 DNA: TGTGCCAGTAGTGCAATAGGCGGGTACCAAGAGACCCAGTACTTC.